Listed below are T cell receptor beta chains from one sample, sequenced in a study of OX40 agonist ivuxolimab in advanced cancers. Using immunoSEQ multiplex PCR, the repertoire was profiled, and TCRdb retains in-frame clones only, with some absent. The sample has about 95,000 clones; 89% are singletons. Sequenced here: CD4+ or CD8+ T cells sorted from blood, sampled in a trial of the OX40 agonist ivuxolimab. The origin of the receptors is an adult with an advanced solid tumor such as melanoma, head and neck, liver or kidney cancer. Both conserved end residues are part of each CDR3. A D gene is named only where the DNA matches it firmly. Only some rows state a clone size, as once, few, many or a class for expanded clones.

TRBV28	.	15	TRBJ2-5	.	TGTGCCAGCAGTTTTGGCAGGGGCCTCCAAGAGACCCAGTACTTC	CASSFGRGLQETQYF
TRBV7-2	.	15	TRBJ1-1	.	TGTGCCAGCAGCTTAGCGTCCGGGGGCGGCACTGAAGCTTTCTTT	CASSLASGGGTEAFF
TRBV30	.	13	TRBJ2-7	once	TGTGCCTGGAGTGTTTCTGTTTCGGACGAGCAGTACTTC	CAWSVSVSDEQYF
TRBV5-4	TRBD2	16	TRBJ2-3	.	TGTGCCAGCAGCTTGTCGCTAGCGGAGGGCACAGATACGCAGTATTTT	CASSLSLAEGTDTQYF
TRBV7-2	TRBD2	15	TRBJ2-3	once	TGTGCCAGCAGCTGGGGACTAGCGGGAGCTGATACGCAGTATTTT	CASSWGLAGADTQYF
TRBV11-3	TRBD1	15	TRBJ2-2	.	TGTGCCAGCAGCCCGGGACAGGGTGACACCGGGGAGCTGTTTTTT	CASSPGQGDTGELFF
TRBV19	TRBD1	17	TRBJ1-5	.	TGTGCCACCCGTTACCGGGACAGGGGGTTAGGCAATCAGCCCCAGCATTTT	CATRYRDRGLGNQPQHF
TRBV7-6	.	18	TRBJ1-1	.	TGTGCCAGCAGCTCTGTAATGGGGGCAGGGGCGGGGAGGACTGAAGCTTTCTTT	CASSSVMGAGAGRTEAFF
TRBV6-4	TRBD2	17	TRBJ2-1	.	TGTGCCAGCAGTGACTCCCGGGGACTACTAAATCGCAATGAGCAGTTCTTC	CASSDSRGLLNRNEQFF
TRBV5-1	TRBD1	16	TRBJ1-1	.	TGCGCCAGCAGCCGGGGGGACAGGGGAATGAACACTGAAGCTTTCTTT	CASSRGDRGMNTEAFF
TRBV9	.	14	TRBJ1-1	.	TGTGCCAGCAGCCCGGGACACCTGAACACTGAAGCTTTCTTT	CASSPGHLNTEAFF
TRBV7-2	TRBD2	13	TRBJ2-5	.	TGTGCCAGCAGCACGGGACTAGCGAAGACCCAGTACTTC	CASSTGLAKTQYF
TRBV7-2	.	12	TRBJ2-2	few	TGTGCCAGCAGCTCGTACACCGGGGAGCTGTTTTTT	CASSSYTGELFF
TRBV10-3	.	16	TRBJ2-1	.	TGTGCCATCAGAAACTACGGGGAAAGCTCCTACAATGAGCAGTTCTTC	CAIRNYGESSYNEQFF
TRBV29-1	TRBD1	13	TRBJ1-2	few	TGCAGCCATCTTGGGACAGGGGACTATGGCTACACCTTC	CSHLGTGDYGYTF
TRBV30	.	17	TRBJ1-5	.	TGTGCCTGGAGTCACTTCGTGAGTTCTCGTGGCAATCAGCCCCAGCATTTT	CAWSHFVSSRGNQPQHF
TRBV5-1	.	16	TRBJ1-5	.	TGCGCCAGGAATTGGGCCTATCAAAATAGCAATCAGCCCCAGCATTTT	CARNWAYQNSNQPQHF
TRBV9	.	15	TRBJ1-1	few	TGTGCCAGCAGCGTAGGAGCAGAACTGAGCACTGAAGCTTTCTTT	CASSVGAELSTEAFF
TRBV5-4	.	13	TRBJ1-5	.	TGTGCCAGCAGCCCGGGTAGTGGTCAGCCCCAGCATTTT	CASSPGSGQPQHF
TRBV19	.	15	TRBJ2-5	.	TGTGCCAGTAGTATAGCTCAGGGTGGGGAAGAGACCCAGTACTTC	CASSIAQGGEETQYF
TRBV11-2	.	14	TRBJ2-3	once	TGTGCCAGCAGTAGGCGGGGTGTCACAGATACGCAGTATTTT	CASSRRGVTDTQYF
TRBV7-2	.	14	TRBJ2-3	.	TGTGCCAGCAGCTTAGGACTAGAGGAAGATACGCAGTATTTT	CASSLGLEEDTQYF
TRBV19	TRBD2	17	TRBJ2-1	once	TGTGCCAGTAGTGTCGGGACTAGCGGGATAGGCTACAATGAGCAGTTCTTC	CASSVGTSGIGYNEQFF
TRBV29-1	TRBD1	13	TRBJ2-7	.	TGCAGCGTGGGACAGGGTGGTCTGTTAGAGCAGTACTTC	CSVGQGGLLEQYF
TRBV5-1	TRBD1	15	TRBJ1-2	.	TGCGCCAGCAGCCCAAGGACAGGGCGGATGAGTGGCTACACCTTC	CASSPRTGRMSGYTF
TRBV7-3	.	12	TRBJ2-1	few	TGTGCCAGCAGCACCGATAGAGGGGGTCAGTTCTTC	CASSTDRGGQFF
TRBV5-8	.	16	TRBJ1-6	few	TGTGCCAGCAGCGTGGTGTCGGGCCTGGGCAATTCACCCCTCCACTTT	CASSVVSGLGNSPLHF
TRBV18	.	12	TRBJ1-1	.	TGTGCCAGCTCATCTGGGTACACTGAAGCTTTCTTT	CASSSGYTEAFF
TRBV7-9	.	12	TRBJ1-2	few	TGTGCCAGCAGCTCCATAGGACAGGGCTACACCTTC	CASSSIGQGYTF
TRBV10-3	.	18	TRBJ2-3	.	TGTGCCATCAGGTCCGGGACGGACTCTCCCACTAACGCAGATACGCAGTATTTT	CAIRSGTDSPTNADTQYF
TRBV5-1	.	14	TRBJ2-7	.	TGCGCCAGCAGCCCTATTCGGGGATCCTACGAGCAGTACTTC	CASSPIRGSYEQYF
TRBV29-1	.	13	TRBJ1-2	.	TGCAGCGTTGAATCCGGCGCCAGGGGTGGCTACACCTTC	CSVESGARGGYTF
TRBV9	TRBD2	17	TRBJ2-6	once	TGTGCCAGCAGCGGAGCGGGAGGCCTCTCTGGGGCCAACGTCCTGACTTTC	CASSGAGGLSGANVLTF
TRBV7-2	.	14	TRBJ2-3	.	TGTGCCAGCAGCTTAATCGCAGCCGCAGATACGCAGTATTTT	CASSLIAAADTQYF
TRBV15	.	16	TRBJ1-2	.	TGTGCCACCAGCAGATTCCAGGGGCCCGGTAACTATGGCTACACCTTC	CATSRFQGPGNYGYTF
TRBV5-6	TRBD1	15	TRBJ2-7	.	TGTGCCAGCAGCTCGACCAGGACAGGAATCCACGAGCAGTACTTC	CASSSTRTGIHEQYF
TRBV28	TRBD2	14	TRBJ2-7	.	TGTGCCAGCAGTTTTGCGGGGGACTCCTACGAGCAGTACTTC	CASSFAGDSYEQYF
TRBV25-1	.	14	TRBJ1-5	.	TGTGCCAGCAGTGAAGCAGGGAACGGTCAGCCCCAGCATTTT	CASSEAGNGQPQHF
TRBV5-1	TRBD1	14	TRBJ1-1	.	TGCGCCAGCATGCTGGGACAGGAGAACACTGAAGCTTTCTTT	CASMLGQENTEAFF